This record covers a single TCR beta chain. The data belong to a study of blood T cell repertoires in COVID-19. Study summary: In each case, the material was cDNA or gDNA derived from T cells, B-cell-depleted T cells, or PBMCs.

Germline V gene sequence: CDR1 KGHSY, CDR2 FQNENV. The CDR3 loop spans 14 amino acids. The V and J ends lost 7 bases and 4 bases respectively, with 16 bases between them. Generated by immunoSEQ multiplex PCR, the TCRdb table keeps only in-frame clones and is missing some. This table has 80,000 to 85,000 clones, around 90% appearing once. The clonotype originates from a woman over 75 with acute or convalescent COVID-19. Sequences were obtained from peripheral blood. The rearrangement uses TRBV16 and TRBJ1-1; weak D call: TRBD1 (6 bases). CDR3 region: CASTGTSFGTEAFF. CDR3 bases: TGTGCCAGCACCGGGACATCATTCGGCACTGAAGCTTTCTTT.